A single T cell receptor (beta chain) is shown here with its context. Random hexamers were used to reverse transcribe the RNA input (roughly 0.5 to 1 ug). The CDR3 of TCR beta was amplified by immunoSEQ multiplex PCR across 54 Vbeta and 13 Jbeta. TCRdb called the immunoSEQ multiplex PCR reads again in MiXCR, with one record for every CDR3 protein. In the table there are approximately 190,000 distinct CDR3 sequences, roughly 92% of which are singletons. CD8+ and CD4+ blood T cells underwent TCR beta sequencing. This entry comes from a study of CD8 T cells in Susac syndrome. From germline, CDR1 is SGDLS and CDR2 YYNGEE. V lost 0 bases and J lost 8; bases outside the gene matches: 7. The CDR3 spans 14 residues.

The J gene is TRBJ1-1, the V gene TRBV9; 7 bases map to TRBD1. The sequence derives from a human donor in good health. The sequencing sample was made of CD4+ T cells from PBMCs. The CDR3 sequence is CASSVAATGSEAFF. The CDR3, as DNA: TGTGCCAGCAGCGTAGCTGCGACAGGGTCCGAAGCTTTCTTT. The whole variable domain, remainder taken from reference TRBV9 and TRBJ1-1, is DSGVTQTPKHLITATGQRVTLRCSPRSGDLSVYWYQQSLDQGLQFLIQYYNGEERAKGNILERFSAQQFPDLHSELNLSSLELGDSALYFCASSVAATGSEAFFGQGTRLTVV.